This T cell receptor (beta chain) was recovered during a study of blood T cell repertoires in COVID-19. CDR1 and CDR2 (germline): KGHSH, LQKENI. This CDR3 region has 14 residues. J lost 1 base, V lost 2 bases, and 0 bases had no gene match. The table came from immunoSEQ multiplex PCR; TCRdb's copy has only in-frame clones and leaves some out. The sample has about 160,000 clones; approximately 85% are singletons. The V call is TRBV18, the J call TRBJ1-1, with 8 bases fitting TRBD1. The sequence derives from a woman in her forties or fifties with COVID-19, enrolled during active disease. Input material: peripheral blood. This CDR3 reads CASSPDRGNTEAFF. CDR3 sequence (DNA): TGTGCCAGCTCACCAGACAGGGGGAACACTGAAGCTTTCTTT.